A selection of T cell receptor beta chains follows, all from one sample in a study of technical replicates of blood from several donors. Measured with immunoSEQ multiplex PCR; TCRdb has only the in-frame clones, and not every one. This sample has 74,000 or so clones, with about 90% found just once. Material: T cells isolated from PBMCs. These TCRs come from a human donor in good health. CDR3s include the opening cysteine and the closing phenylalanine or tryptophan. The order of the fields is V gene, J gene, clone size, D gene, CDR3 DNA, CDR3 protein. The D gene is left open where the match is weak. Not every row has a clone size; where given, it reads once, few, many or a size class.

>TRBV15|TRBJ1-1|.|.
TGTGCCACCAGCAGAGATCGTGGAGGGAACCCAAACACTGAAGCTTTCTTT
CATSRDRGGNPNTEAFF
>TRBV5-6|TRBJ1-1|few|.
TGTGCCAGCAGCTTTCCAGGAGGGATGAACACTGAAGCTTTCTTT
CASSFPGGMNTEAFF
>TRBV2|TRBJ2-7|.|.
TGTGCCAGCAGACAACAGGTTCACGAGCAGTACTTC
CASRQQVHEQYF
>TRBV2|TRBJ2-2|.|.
TGTGCCAGCAGTCTAGTTTCTGGGGAGCTGTTTTTT
CASSLVSGELFF
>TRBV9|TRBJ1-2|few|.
TGTGCCAGCAGCCCCCGGGGAGGGTACATGGGAGGCTACACCTTC
CASSPRGGYMGGYTF
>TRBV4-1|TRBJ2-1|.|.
TGCGCCAGCAGCCAAGTAGCAGACTACAATGAGCAGTTCTTC
CASSQVADYNEQFF
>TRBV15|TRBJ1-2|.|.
TGTGCCACCAGCAGAGAAGGCAGGGGCTATGGCTACACCTTC
CATSREGRGYGYTF
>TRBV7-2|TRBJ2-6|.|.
TGTGCCAGCAGCTCCCAACAGGGTTTCTCTGGGGCCAACGTCCTGACTTTC
CASSSQQGFSGANVLTF
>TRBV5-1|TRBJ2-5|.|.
TGCGCCAGCAGCTCCAGGGGAGAGACCCAGTACTTC
CASSSRGETQYF
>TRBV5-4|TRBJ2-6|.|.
TGTGCCAGCACCTTAATAGGGGCCAACGTCCTGACTTTC
CASTLIGANVLTF
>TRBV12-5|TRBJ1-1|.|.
TGTGCTAGTGGTTGGACAGTGAACACTGAAGCTTTCTTT
CASGWTVNTEAFF
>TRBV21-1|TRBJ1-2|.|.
TGTGCCAGCAGCAGCCGGACAGGGGGCGAGAATGGCTACACCTTC
CASSSRTGGENGYTF
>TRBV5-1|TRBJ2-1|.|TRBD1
TGCGCCAGCAGCTCAACAGGGGGCAGCGTCGATGAGCAGTTCTTC
CASSSTGGSVDEQFF
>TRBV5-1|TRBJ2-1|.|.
TGCGCCAGCAGCTTGGCCGGCACTAGCAGGTACAATGAGCAGTTCTTC
CASSLAGTSRYNEQFF
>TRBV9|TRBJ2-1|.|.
TGTGCCAGCAGCGTAGAGGAGAAGTCTTACAATGAGCAGTTCTTC
CASSVEEKSYNEQFF
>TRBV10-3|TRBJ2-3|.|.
TGTGCCATCACTCCAGGGGCCCTCAAGGATACGCAGTATTTT
CAITPGALKDTQYF
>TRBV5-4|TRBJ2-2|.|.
TGTGCCAGCACCTCCTGGGGGCGAGACACCGGGGAGCTGTTTTTT
CASTSWGRDTGELFF
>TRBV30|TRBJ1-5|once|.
TGTGCCTGGAGTGTTGAGACGGCAGGGAATCAGCCCCAGCATTTT
CAWSVETAGNQPQHF
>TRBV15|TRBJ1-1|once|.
TGTGCCACCAGCAGAGAGGGGGGAAGTGGTGAAGCTTTCTTT
CATSREGGSGEAFF
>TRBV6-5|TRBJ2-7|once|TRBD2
TGTGCCAGCAGCGTAGGGACTAGCGGTCTCTACGAGCAGTACTTC
CASSVGTSGLYEQYF
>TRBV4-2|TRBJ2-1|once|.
TGTGCCAGCAGCCAAGTCGGGGGAATTTCCTACAATGAGCAGTTCTTC
CASSQVGGISYNEQFF
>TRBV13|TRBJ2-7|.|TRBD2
TGTGCCAGCAGTTCGAGCGGGAGCGAGCAGTACTTC
CASSSSGSEQYF
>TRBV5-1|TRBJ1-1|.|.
TGCGCCAGCAGCTTGGCCGAGCAGGGGATGAACACTGAAGCTTTCTTT
CASSLAEQGMNTEAFF
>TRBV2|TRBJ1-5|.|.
TGTGCCAGCAGTGAACAGGGCAATCAGCCCCAGCATTTT
CASSEQGNQPQHF
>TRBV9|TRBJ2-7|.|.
TGTGCCAGCAGCGTAGGTAGGACAGTCGACTACGAGCAGTACTTC
CASSVGRTVDYEQYF
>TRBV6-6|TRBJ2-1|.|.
TGTGCCAGCAGTCCCCTATCTTTGGATGAGCAGTTCTTC
CASSPLSLDEQFF
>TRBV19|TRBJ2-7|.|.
TGTGCCAGTAGTACGCCGGGGACAAAAAGCCTGGCGGGCCTCTCCTACGAGCAGTACTTC
CASSTPGTKSLAGLSYEQYF
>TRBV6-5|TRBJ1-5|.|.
TGTGCCAGCAGTTACACGTTTTCAGCGAGCAATCAGCCCCAGCATTTT
CASSYTFSASNQPQHF
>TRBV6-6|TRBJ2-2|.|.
TGTGCCAGCAGTTACTGGCAGGGGAGAGAGACCGGGGAGCTGTTTTTT
CASSYWQGRETGELFF
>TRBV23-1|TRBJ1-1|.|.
TGCGCCAGCAGCCCTCCCACTGGGGGGACTGAAGCTTTCTTT
CASSPPTGGTEAFF
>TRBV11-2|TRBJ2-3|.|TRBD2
TGTGCCAGCAGCCGGGGACTAGCGGGGGGGGCGAGCACAGATACGCAGTATTTT
CASSRGLAGGASTDTQYF
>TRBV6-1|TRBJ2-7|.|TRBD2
TGTGCCAGCAGTGGGCGGGCGGGAGACTCCTACGAGCAGTACTTC
CASSGRAGDSYEQYF
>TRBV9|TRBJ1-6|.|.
TGTGCCAGCAGCGTAGAGGTCAGGTCACCCCTCCACTTT
CASSVEVRSPLHF
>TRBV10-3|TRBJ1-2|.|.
TGTGCCATCAGTGAGTCTCAAACAGACAGGCCATACTATGGCTACACCTTC
CAISESQTDRPYYGYTF
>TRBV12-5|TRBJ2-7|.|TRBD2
TGTGCTAGTGGTTTGGCAGGGAGGGACGAGCAGTACTTC
CASGLAGRDEQYF
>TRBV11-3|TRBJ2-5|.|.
TGTGCCAGCAGCAGGGGAAACCAAGAGACCCAGTACTTC
CASSRGNQETQYF
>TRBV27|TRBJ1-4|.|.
TGTGCCAGCAGTTTACGGGGAGGGCGGGGAAATGAAAAACTGTTTTTT
CASSLRGGRGNEKLFF
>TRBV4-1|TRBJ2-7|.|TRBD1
TGCGCCAGCAGCCGCGACCGGGACAGGGGGAGCGAGCAGTACTTC
CASSRDRDRGSEQYF
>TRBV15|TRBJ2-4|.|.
TGTGCCACCAGCAGAGTAGTAAGGGGTTTGGGAAACATTCAGTACTTC
CATSRVVRGLGNIQYF
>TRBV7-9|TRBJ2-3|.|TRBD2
TGTGCCAGCAGCCAAAGGACTAGCGGGAGAGAAGATACGCAGTATTTT
CASSQRTSGREDTQYF
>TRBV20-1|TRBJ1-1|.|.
TGCAGTGCCAAACAGAGTGAAGCTTTCTTT
CSAKQSEAFF
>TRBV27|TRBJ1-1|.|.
TGTGCCAGCAGTTTATTGTCGGGGAGGACTGAAGCTTTCTTT
CASSLLSGRTEAFF
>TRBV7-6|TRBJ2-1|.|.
TGTGCCAGCAGCCATCAATCAAACAATGAGCAGTTCTTC
CASSHQSNNEQFF
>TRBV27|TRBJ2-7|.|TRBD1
TGTGCCAGCAGTCTAGGACAGGGGTTGTACGAGCAGTACTTC
CASSLGQGLYEQYF
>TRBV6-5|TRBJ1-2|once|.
TGTGCCAGCAGAATAATGGGACAAGACCACTTC
CASRIMGQDHF
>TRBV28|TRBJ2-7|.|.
TGTGCCAGCAGTTTCCAGGGGTTCGCGCAGTACTTC
CASSFQGFAQYF
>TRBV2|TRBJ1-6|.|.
TGTGCCAGCAGTGAAGTGTCGAGTCGGAATTCACCCCTCCACTTT
CASSEVSSRNSPLHF
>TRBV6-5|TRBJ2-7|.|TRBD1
TGTGCCAGCAGGAAGGGACAGGGGTACGAGCAGTACTTC
CASRKGQGYEQYF
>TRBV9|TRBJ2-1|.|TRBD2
TGTGCCAGCAGCATTGGGACTAGCTCCTACAATGAGCAGTTCTTC
CASSIGTSSYNEQFF
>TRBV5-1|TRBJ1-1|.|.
TGCGCCAGCAGCTCAGGACTCAATCTAATGAACACTGAAGCTTTCTTT
CASSSGLNLMNTEAFF
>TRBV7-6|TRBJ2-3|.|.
TGTGCCAGCAGCTCTAGCCAGAACACAGATACGCAGTATTTT
CASSSSQNTDTQYF
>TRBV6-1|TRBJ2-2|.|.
TGTGCCAGCAGGTCGTTGGGAGGCGCCGGGGAGCTGTTTTTT
CASRSLGGAGELFF
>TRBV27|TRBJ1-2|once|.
TGTGCCAGCAGTTTATCTCGGGGGGAGTCAGCTGGCTACACCTTC
CASSLSRGESAGYTF
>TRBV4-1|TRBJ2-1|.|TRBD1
TGCGCCAGCAGCCAACCACGGGACAGAGACAATGAGCAGTTCTTC
CASSQPRDRDNEQFF
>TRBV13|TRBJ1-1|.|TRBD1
TGTGCCAGCTCCCTTGGGACAGGGGTGAACACTGAAGCTTTCTTT
CASSLGTGVNTEAFF
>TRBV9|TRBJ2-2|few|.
TGTGCCAGCAGCGTATCAGGAGGTATGGACACCGGGGAGCTGTTTTTT
CASSVSGGMDTGELFF
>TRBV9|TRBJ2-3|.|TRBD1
TGTGCCAGCAGCGTAGGGACAGGGCCAGATACGCAGTATTTT
CASSVGTGPDTQYF
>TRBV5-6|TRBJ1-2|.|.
TGTGCCAGCAGCTTGGGGGCAGGGAGGGTCTATGGCTACACCTTC
CASSLGAGRVYGYTF